The next 5 T cell receptor beta chains were all read from a single sample in a study of cytomegalovirus exposure and HLA in healthy donors (TCRdb year 2017). Library preparation was by the immunoSEQ multiplex PCR assay. The source is immuneACCESS, and TCRdb retained only in-frame sequences with V and J called. Part of the clones is not carried over; for the studies checked, unresolved V genes explain less than half of this, and the remainder is unexplained. For this sample there are a few hundred thousand clones; approximately 90% appear just once. About 0.8% of the sample rests with the top ten. The sample taken for sequencing was PBMCs. These receptors all come from a young woman in good health and CMV-seronegative.

The J gene is TRBJ2-1, the V gene TRBV7-2, with 9 bases that match TRBD2. This CDR3 is 16 amino acids long. The germline V gene encodes CDR1 SGHTA and CDR2 FQGNSA. J was trimmed by 9 bases and V by 5 bases; bases with no gene match: 14. CDR3 bases: TGTGCCAGCAGCCCTACCATGGTAGCGGGAGTCCTTGAGCAGTTCTTC. The encoded protein is CASSPTMVAGVLEQFF.

V is TRBV6-6 and J is TRBJ1-2; no clear D. V lost 0 bases, J lost 1 base, and 6 bases lay in between. CDR1 is MNHNY and CDR2 is SVGAGI in the germline V gene (reference sequence). CDR3 length: 14 amino acids. CDR3 DNA sequence: TGTGCCAGCAGTTACTCGCAGAATAACTATGGCTACACCTTC. Translation: CASSYSQNNYGYTF.

The chain recombines TRBV6-6 with TRBJ2-7; 8 bases map to TRBD1. CDR3 length equals 16 residues. Losses at the gene ends were 4 bases for V and 2 bases for J; bases not matched to a gene: 10. Germline CDR1 reads MNHNY; CDR2 reads SVGAGI (reference sequence). For the CDR3, the DNA is TGTGCCAGCAGTTCAGGGACAGGAGGGTCTCCCTACGAGCAGTACTTC. Translating gives CASSSGTGGSPYEQYF.

This sequence joins TRBV30 and TRBJ1-2, with TRBD1 as a possible D gene (5 bases). The germline V gene encodes CDR1 GTSNPN and CDR2 SVGIG (reference sequence). The CDR3 is 12 residues long. V gave up 2 bases and J gave up 4 bases, with 8 bases separating them. The CDR3 coding sequence is TGTGCCTGGAGTTCTCAGGGCTATGGCTACACCTTC. This translates into CAWSSQGYGYTF.

Only a few counts were recorded for this clone. The chain carries TRBV30 and TRBJ2-3; perhaps TRBD1 as D (5 bases). CDR1 and CDR2 from the germline V gene are GTSNPN and SVGIG (reference sequence). This CDR3 has 13 residues. V lost 5 bases, J lost 4 bases, and 13 bases lay in between. The CDR3 DNA reads TGTGCCTGGGCCAGGGCGTTAGCAGATACGCAGTATTTT. It yields the protein CAWARALADTQYF.